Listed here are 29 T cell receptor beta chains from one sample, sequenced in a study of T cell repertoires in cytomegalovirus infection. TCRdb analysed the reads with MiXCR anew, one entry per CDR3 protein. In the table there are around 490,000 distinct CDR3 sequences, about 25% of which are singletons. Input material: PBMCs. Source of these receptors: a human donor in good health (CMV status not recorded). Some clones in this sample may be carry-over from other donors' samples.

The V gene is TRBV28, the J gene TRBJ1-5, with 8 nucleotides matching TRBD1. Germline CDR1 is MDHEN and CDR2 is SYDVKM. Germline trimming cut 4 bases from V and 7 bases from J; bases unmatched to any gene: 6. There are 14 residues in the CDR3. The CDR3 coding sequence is TGTGCCAGCAGTTCCGCAGGGGGCCGGCAGCCCCAGCATTTT. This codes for CASSSAGGRQPQHF. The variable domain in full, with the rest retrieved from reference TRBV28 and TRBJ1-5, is DVKVTQSSRYLVKRTGEKVFLECVQDMDHENMFWYRQDPGLGLRLIYFSYDVKMKEKGDIPEGYSVSREKKERFSLILESASTNQTSMYLCASSSAGGRQPQHFGDGTRLSIL.

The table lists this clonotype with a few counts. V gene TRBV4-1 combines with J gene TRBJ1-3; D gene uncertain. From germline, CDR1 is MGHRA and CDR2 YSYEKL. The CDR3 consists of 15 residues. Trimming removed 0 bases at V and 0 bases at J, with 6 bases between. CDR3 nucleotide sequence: TGCGCCAGCAGCCAAGAGAAGTTCTCTGGAAACACCATATATTTT. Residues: CASSQEKFSGNTIYF.

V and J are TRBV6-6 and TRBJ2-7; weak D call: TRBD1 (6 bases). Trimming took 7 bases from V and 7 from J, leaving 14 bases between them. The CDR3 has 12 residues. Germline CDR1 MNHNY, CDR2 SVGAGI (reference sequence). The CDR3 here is CASTRTVWEQYF. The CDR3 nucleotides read TGTGCCAGCACCCGGACAGTTTGGGAGCAGTACTTC.

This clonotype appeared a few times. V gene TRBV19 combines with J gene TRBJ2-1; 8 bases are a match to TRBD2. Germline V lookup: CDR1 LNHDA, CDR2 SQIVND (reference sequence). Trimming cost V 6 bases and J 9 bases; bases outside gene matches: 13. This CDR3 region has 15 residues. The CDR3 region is CASSWRNSGAGEQFF. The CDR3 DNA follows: TGTGCCAGTAGCTGGCGGAATAGCGGGGCGGGTGAGCAGTTCTTC.

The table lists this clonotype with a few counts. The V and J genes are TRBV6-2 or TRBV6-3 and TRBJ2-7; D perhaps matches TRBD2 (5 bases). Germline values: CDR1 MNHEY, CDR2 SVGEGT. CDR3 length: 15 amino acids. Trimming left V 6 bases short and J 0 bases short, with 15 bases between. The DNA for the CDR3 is TGTGCCAGCAGGCCCCCAGCGGCCAGCTCCTACGAGCAGTACTTC. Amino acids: CASRPPAASSYEQYF.

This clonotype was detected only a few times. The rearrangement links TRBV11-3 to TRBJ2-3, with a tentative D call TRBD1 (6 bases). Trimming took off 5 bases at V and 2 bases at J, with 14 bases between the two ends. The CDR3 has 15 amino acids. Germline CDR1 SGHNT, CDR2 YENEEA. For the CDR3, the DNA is TGTGCCAGCAGCCCGCGGACGGGACACACAGATACGCAGTATTTT. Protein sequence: CASSPRTGHTDTQYF.

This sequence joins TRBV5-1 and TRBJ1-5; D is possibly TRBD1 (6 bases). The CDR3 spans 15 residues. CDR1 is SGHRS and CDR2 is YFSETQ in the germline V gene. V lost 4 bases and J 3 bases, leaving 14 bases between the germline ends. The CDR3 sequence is CASSPAWGANQPQHF. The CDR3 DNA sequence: TGCGCCAGCAGCCCAGCGTGGGGGGCCAATCAGCCCCAGCATTTT.

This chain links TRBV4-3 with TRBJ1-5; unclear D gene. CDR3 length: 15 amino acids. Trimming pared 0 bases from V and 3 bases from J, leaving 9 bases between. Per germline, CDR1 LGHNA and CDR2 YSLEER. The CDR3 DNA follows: TGCGCCAGCAGCCAAGATCTGGACCTCAATCAGCCCCAGCATTTT. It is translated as CASSQDLDLNQPQHF.

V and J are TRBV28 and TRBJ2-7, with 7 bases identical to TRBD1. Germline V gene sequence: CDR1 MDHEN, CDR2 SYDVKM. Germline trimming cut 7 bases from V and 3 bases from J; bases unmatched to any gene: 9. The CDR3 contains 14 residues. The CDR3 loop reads CASTSPRQGYEQYF. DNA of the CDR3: TGTGCCAGCACCTCCCCGCGACAGGGCTACGAGCAGTACTTC.

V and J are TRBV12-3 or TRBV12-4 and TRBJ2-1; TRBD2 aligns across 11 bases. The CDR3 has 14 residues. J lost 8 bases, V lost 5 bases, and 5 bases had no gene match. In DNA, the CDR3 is TGTGCCAGCAGTGCGACTAGCGGGATCGATGAGCAGTTCTTC. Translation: CASSATSGIDEQFF.

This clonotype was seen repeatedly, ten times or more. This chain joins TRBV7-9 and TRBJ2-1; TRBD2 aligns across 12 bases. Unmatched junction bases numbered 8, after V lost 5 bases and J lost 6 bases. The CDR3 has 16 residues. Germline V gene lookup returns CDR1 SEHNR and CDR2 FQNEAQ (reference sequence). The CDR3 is CASSLNGLAGTNEQFF. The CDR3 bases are TGTGCCAGCAGCCTAAATGGACTAGCGGGAACCAATGAGCAGTTCTTC.

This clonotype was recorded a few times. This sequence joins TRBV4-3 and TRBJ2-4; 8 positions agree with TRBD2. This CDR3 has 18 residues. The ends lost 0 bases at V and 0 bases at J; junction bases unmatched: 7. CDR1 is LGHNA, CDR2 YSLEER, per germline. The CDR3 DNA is TGCGCCAGCAGCCAAGAACAAGCGGGAGCCCCAGCCAAAAACATTCAGTACTTC. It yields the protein CASSQEQAGAPAKNIQYF.

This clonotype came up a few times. The CDR3, as DNA: TGTGCCAGCAGCGATCCGGGACACCACACAGATACGCAGTATTTT. This gives the protein CASSDPGHHTDTQYF. The chain is built from TRBV12-3 or TRBV12-4 and TRBJ2-3; TRBD1 is a possible D gene (6 bases). Trimming took 6 bases from V and 2 from J, leaving 15 bases between them. The CDR3 extends over 15 amino acids.

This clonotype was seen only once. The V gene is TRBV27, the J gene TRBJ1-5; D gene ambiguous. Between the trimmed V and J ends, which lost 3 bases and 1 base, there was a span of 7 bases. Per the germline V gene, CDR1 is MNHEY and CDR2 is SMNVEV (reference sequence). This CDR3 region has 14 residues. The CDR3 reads CASSLGMSNQPQHF. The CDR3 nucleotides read TGTGCCAGCAGTTTGGGTATGAGCAATCAGCCCCAGCATTTT.

Here the CDR3 reads CASSYGGLRYNEQFF. In DNA form, the CDR3 reads TGTGCCAGCAGTTATGGTGGGCTGCGATACAATGAGCAGTTCTTC. J is TRBJ2-1 and V is TRBV6-2 or TRBV6-3, with D uncertain. V gave up 3 bases and J gave up 4 bases, with 13 bases separating them. The CDR3 length is 15 residues. Germline lookup yields CDR1 MNHEY and CDR2 SVGEGT.

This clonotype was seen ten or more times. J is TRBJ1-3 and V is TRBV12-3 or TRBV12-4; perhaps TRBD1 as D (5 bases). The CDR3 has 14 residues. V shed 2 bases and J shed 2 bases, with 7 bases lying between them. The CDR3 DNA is TGTGCCAGCAGTTTACGGGGGACTGGAAACACCATATATTTT. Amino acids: CASSLRGTGNTIYF.

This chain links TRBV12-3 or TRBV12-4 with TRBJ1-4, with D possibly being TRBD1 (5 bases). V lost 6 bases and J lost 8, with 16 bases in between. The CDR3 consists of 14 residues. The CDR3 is CASRPGIVNEKLFF. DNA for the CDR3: TGTGCCAGCAGGCCAGGGATAGTAAACGAAAAACTGTTTTTT.

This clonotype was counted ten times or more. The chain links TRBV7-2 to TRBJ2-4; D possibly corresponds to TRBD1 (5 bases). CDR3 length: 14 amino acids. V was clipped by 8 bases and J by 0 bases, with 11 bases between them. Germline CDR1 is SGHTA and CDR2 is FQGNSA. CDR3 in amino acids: CASQSTVAKNIQYF. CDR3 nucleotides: TGTGCCAGCCAATCGACAGTAGCCAAAAACATTCAGTACTTC.

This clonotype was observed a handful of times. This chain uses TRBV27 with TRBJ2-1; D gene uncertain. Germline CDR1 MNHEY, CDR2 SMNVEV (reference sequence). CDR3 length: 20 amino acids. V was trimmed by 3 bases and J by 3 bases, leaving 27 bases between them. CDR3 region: CASSFDPSLPARQYYNEQFF. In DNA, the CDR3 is TGTGCCAGCAGTTTCGACCCCTCCTTGCCGGCCCGGCAGTACTACAATGAGCAGTTCTTC.

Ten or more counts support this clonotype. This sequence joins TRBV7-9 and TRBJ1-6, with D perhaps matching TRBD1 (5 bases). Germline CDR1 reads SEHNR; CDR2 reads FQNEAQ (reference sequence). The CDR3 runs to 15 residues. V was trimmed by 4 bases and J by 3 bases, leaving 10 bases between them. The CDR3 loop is CASSSGRNYNSPLHF. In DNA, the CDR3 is TGTGCCAGCAGCTCGGGACGGAACTATAATTCACCCCTCCACTTT.

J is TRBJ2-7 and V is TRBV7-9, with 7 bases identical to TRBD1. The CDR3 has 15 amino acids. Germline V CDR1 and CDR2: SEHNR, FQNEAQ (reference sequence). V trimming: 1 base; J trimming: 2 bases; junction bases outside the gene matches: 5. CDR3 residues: CASSLDFTGAYEQYF. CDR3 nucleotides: TGTGCCAGCAGCTTAGACTTCACAGGGGCCTACGAGCAGTACTTC. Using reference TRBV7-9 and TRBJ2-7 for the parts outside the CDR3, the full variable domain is DTGVSQNPRHKITKRGQNVTFRCDPISEHNRLYWYRQTLGQGPEFLTYFQNEAQLEKSRLLSDRFSAERPKGSFSTLEIQRTEQGDSAMYLCASSLDFTGAYEQYFGPGTRLTVT.

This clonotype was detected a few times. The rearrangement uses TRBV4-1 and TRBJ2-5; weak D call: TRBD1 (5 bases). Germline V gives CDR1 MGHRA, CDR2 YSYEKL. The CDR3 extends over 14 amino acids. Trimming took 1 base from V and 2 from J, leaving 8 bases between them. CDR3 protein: CASSQGDRQETQYF. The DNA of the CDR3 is TGCGCCAGCAGCCAAGGCGACAGACAAGAGACCCAGTACTTC.

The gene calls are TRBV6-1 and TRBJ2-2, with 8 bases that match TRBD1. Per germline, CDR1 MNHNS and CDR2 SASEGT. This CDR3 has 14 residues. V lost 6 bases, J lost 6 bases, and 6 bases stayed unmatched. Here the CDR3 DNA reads TGTGCCAGCAGGATGACAGGGGACCCCGGGGAGCTGTTTTTT. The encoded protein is CASRMTGDPGELFF.

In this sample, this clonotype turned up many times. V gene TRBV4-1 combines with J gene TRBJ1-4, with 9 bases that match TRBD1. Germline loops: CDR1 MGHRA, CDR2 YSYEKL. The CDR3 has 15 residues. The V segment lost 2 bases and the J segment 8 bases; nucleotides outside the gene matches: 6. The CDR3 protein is CASSQPGQGEEKLFF. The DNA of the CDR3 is TGCGCCAGCAGCCAACCGGGACAGGGTGAAGAAAAACTGTTTTTT.

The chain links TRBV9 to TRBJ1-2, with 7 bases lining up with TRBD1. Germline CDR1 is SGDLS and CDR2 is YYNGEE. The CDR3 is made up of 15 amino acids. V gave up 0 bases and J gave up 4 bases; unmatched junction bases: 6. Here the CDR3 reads CASSVDHRGIYGYTF. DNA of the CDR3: TGTGCCAGCAGCGTAGACCACAGGGGAATCTATGGCTACACCTTC. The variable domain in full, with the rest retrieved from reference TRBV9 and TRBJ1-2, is DSGVTQTPKHLITATGQRVTLRCSPRSGDLSVYWYQQSLDQGLQFLIQYYNGEERAKGNILERFSAQQFPDLHSELNLSSLELGDSALYFCASSVDHRGIYGYTFGSGTRLTVV.

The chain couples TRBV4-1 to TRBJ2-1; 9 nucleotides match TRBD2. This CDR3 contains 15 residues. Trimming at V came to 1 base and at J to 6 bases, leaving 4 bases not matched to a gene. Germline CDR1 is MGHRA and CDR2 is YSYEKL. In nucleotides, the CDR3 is TGCGCCAGCAGCCAAGCTTTTAGCGGGAGCAATGAGCAGTTCTTC. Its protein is CASSQAFSGSNEQFF.

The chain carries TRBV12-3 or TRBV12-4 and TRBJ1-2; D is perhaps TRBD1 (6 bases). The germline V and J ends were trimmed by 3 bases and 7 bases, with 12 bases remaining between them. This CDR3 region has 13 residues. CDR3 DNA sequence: TGTGCCAGCAGTTTTGTGGGGGGCTCTGGCTACACCTTC. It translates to CASSFVGGSGYTF.

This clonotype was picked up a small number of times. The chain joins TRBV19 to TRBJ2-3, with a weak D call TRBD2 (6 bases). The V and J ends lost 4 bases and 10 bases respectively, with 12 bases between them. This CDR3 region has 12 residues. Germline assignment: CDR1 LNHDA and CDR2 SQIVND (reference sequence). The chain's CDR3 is CASSSDPGAQYF. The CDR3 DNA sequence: TGTGCCAGTAGTAGCGACCCGGGGGCGCAGTATTTT.

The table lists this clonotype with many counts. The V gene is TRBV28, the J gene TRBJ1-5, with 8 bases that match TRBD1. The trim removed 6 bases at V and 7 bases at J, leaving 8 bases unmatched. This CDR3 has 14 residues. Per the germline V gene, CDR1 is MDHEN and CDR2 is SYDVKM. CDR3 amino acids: CASSLRDRWQPQHF. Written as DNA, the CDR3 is TGTGCCAGCAGCCTCCGGGACAGGTGGCAGCCCCAGCATTTT.